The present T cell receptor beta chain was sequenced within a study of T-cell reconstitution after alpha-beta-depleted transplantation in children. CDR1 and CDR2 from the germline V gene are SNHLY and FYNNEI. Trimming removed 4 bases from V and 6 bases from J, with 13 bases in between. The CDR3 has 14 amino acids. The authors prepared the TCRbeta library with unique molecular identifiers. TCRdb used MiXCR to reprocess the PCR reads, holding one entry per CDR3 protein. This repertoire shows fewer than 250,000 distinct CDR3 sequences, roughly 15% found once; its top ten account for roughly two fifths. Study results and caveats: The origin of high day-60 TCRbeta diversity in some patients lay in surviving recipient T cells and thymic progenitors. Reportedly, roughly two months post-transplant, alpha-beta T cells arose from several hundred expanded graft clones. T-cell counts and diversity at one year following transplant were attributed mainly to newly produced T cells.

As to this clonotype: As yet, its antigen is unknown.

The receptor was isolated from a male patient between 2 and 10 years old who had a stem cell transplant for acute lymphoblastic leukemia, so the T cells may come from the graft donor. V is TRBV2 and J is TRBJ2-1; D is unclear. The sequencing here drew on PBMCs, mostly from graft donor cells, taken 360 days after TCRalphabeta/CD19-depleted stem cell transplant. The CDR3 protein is CASSVSQVVNEQFF. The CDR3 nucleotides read TGTGCCAGCAGTGTTAGTCAGGTCGTCAATGAGCAGTTCTTC.